Here is one T cell receptor beta chain with its context. Vbeta (60) and Jbeta (13) primers were used in the PCR. Data came from immunoSEQ multiplex PCR; TCRdb stores just in-frame clones and leaves some out. The data show 250,000 to 300,000 clones, 80% to 95% seen once. The sample originates from a study of cytomegalovirus exposure and HLA in healthy donors. Germline V gene data show CDR1 as KGHSH and CDR2 as LQKENI. This CDR3 is built from 15 residues. V was cut by 2 bases and J by 8 bases, with 18 bases left in between. Sample: PBMCs. The chain is built from TRBV18 and TRBJ1-1; D is possibly TRBD1 (6 bases). The TCR was taken from a girl aged 2 to 10 in good health and CMV-seronegative. CDR3 coding DNA: TGTGCCAGCTCACCAGTTCACGGGGCAGGGGAGGAAGCTTTCTTT. This sequence encodes CASSPVHGAGEEAFF.